These 10 T cell receptor beta chains were sequenced from one sample in a study of shared clonotypes between healthy human individuals. The table came from immunoSEQ multiplex PCR; TCRdb's copy has only in-frame clones and leaves some out. The repertoire holds 150,000 to 200,000 clones, with over 85% as singletons. Sequenced: naive CD4+ T cells sorted from blood. Subset denoted: CD45RA+ positively selected. These receptors all stem from a woman aged 25-40 years in good health.

This chain links TRBV5-1 with TRBJ2-1; possibly TRBD1 for D (6 bases). This CDR3 contains 17 residues. The V gene's germline CDR1 is SGHRS and CDR2 YFSETQ. Between the trimmed V and J ends, which lost 6 bases and 0 bases, there was a span of 19 bases. This CDR3 reads CASTSGGRSGSYNEQFF. DNA for the CDR3: TGCGCCAGCACCAGTGGGGGCAGATCGGGCTCCTACAATGAGCAGTTCTTC.

This sequence joins TRBV4-1 and TRBJ1-2; 8 nucleotides match TRBD1. This CDR3 contains 16 residues. V was clipped by 1 base and J by 1 base; unmatched bases: 5. Per germline, CDR1 MGHRA and CDR2 YSYEKL. CDR3 in amino acids: CASSQVGTGVNYGYTF. The CDR3 bases are TGCGCCAGCAGCCAAGTAGGGACAGGAGTTAACTATGGCTACACCTTC.

The rearrangement links TRBV28 to TRBJ2-3, with 8 bases that match TRBD2. V lost 3 bases and J lost 4; bases outside the gene matches: 12. The CDR3 loop spans 17 amino acids. Germline V gene data show CDR1 as MDHEN and CDR2 as SYDVKM. CDR3 bases: TGTGCCAGCAGTTTCCCGGGAGGGACTTACAGGGCAGATACGCAGTATTTT. This gives the protein CASSFPGGTYRADTQYF.

The chain joins TRBV18 to TRBJ1-4; a possible D gene is TRBD1 (5 bases). Per germline, CDR1 KGHSH and CDR2 LQKENI. The CDR3 is 15 amino acids. V was clipped by 2 bases and J by 8 bases, with 15 bases between them. CDR3 protein: CASSPGGQGKEKLFF. The CDR3 DNA reads as TGTGCCAGCTCACCAGGCGGTCAGGGAAAAGAAAAACTGTTTTTT.

This rearrangement joins TRBV18 to TRBJ2-3; D call uncertain. The ends were cut back, 2 bases at V and 1 base at J, with 10 bases in the middle. The CDR3 runs to 15 residues. From germline, CDR1 is KGHSH and CDR2 LQKENI. The CDR3 nucleotides read TGTGCCAGCTCACCAGGGGTTGTAGGCACAGATACGCAGTATTTT. Amino acid sequence: CASSPGVVGTDTQYF.

The chain has TRBV10-3 and TRBJ2-7; 10 positions match TRBD2. The CDR3 consists of 20 residues. V was clipped by 0 bases and J by 3 bases; unmatched bases: 17. Germline V gene lookup returns CDR1 ENHRY and CDR2 SYGVKD. The chain's CDR3 is CAISESGALGSGRALYEQYF. CDR3 DNA sequence: TGTGCCATCAGTGAGTCGGGGGCCCTGGGGAGCGGGAGGGCCCTCTACGAGCAGTACTTC.

V and J are TRBV6-1 and TRBJ2-1; D gene uncertain. The germline V gene encodes CDR1 MNHNS and CDR2 SASEGT. There are 17 residues in the CDR3. Trimming left V 2 bases short and J 3 bases short, with 17 bases between. Written as DNA, the CDR3 is TGTGCCAGCAGTGAACGTCTCGGCGCGACGGGCTACAATGAGCAGTTCTTC. It encodes CASSERLGATGYNEQFF.

The chain is built from TRBV5-8 and TRBJ2-4, with D perhaps TRBD1 (5 bases). The V and J ends lost 0 bases and 10 bases respectively, with 14 bases between them. The CDR3 is made up of 14 amino acids. Germline assignment: CDR1 SGHTS and CDR2 YDEGEE. In nucleotides, the CDR3 is TGTGCCAGCAGCTTGGTCGTAGGGGCAACAATTCAGTACTTC. Its protein product is CASSLVVGATIQYF. Looking up the rest from reference TRBV5-8 and TRBJ2-4 gives the full variable domain: EAGVTQSPTHLIKTRGQQATLRCSPISGHTSVYWYQQALGLGLQFLLWYDEGEERNRGNFPPRFSGRQFPNYSSELNVNALELEDSALYLCASSLVVGATIQYFGAGTRLSVL.

This sequence joins TRBV7-2 and TRBJ2-3, with no clear D. Germline V gene lookup returns CDR1 SGHTA and CDR2 FQGNSA. The V end was cut by 5 bases, the J end by 3 bases, with 15 bases between. This CDR3 has 15 amino acids. The CDR3 reads CASSPTGFETDTQYF. The CDR3 bases are TGTGCCAGCAGCCCCACCGGATTTGAGACAGATACGCAGTATTTT. The full variable domain, rest sourced from reference TRBV7-2 and TRBJ2-3, is GAGVSQSPSNKVTEKGKDVELRCDPISGHTALYWYRQSLGQGLEFLIYFQGNSAPDKSGLPSDRFSAERTGGSVSTLTIQRTQQEDSAVYLCASSPTGFETDTQYFGPGTRLTVL.

The V and J genes are TRBV30 and TRBJ2-2; 7 bases match TRBD1. Germline CDR1 reads GTSNPN; CDR2 reads SVGIG (reference sequence). The J segment lost 6 bases and the V segment lost 2 bases, leaving 6 bases of the junction unmatched. This CDR3 has 14 amino acids. CDR3 amino acids: CAWSPQTGPGELFF. CDR3 DNA sequence: TGTGCCTGGAGTCCACAGACAGGGCCCGGGGAGCTGTTTTTT. The complete variable domain, with remaining parts taken from reference TRBV30 and TRBJ2-2, reads SQTIHQWPATLVQPVGSPLSLECTVEGTSNPNLYWYRQAAGRGLQLLFYSVGIGQISSEVPQNLSASRPQDRQFILSSKKLLLSDSGFYLCAWSPQTGPGELFFGEGSRLTVL.